Sequencing of this T cell receptor beta chain was carried out in a study of T-cell memory formation after mild COVID-19. Regarding the study as a whole: Contracting clones, day 15 to 85, had balanced CD4/CD8, and later expanders favored CD4+. CD8+ contracting clones occupied EMRA, while CD4+ ones occupied mainly CM and EM. Pre-infection memory contained some responding clones, which suggested that cross-reactive memory had joined.

UMIs and sample barcodes were carried by the TCR alpha and TCR beta cDNA libraries that 5'RACE produced using constant-segment primers. TCRdb reprocessed the 5' RACE reads with MiXCR, giving one entry per CDR3 protein. The profile shows 50,000 to 75,000 distinct CDR3 sequences, 9.3% of them singletons. Germline V gene data show CDR1 as GTSNPN and CDR2 as SVGIG (reference sequence). With 2 bases removed from V and 1 base from J, the gap between germline ends came to 11 bases. The CDR3 loop spans 14 amino acids. As for this clonotype: The antigen is unknown.

V gene TRBV30 combines with J gene TRBJ2-5, with D perhaps TRBD1 (6 bases). This TCR was recovered from a man younger than 35 who had mild COVID-19 (a few samples of this study predate the infection). Cell type and time point are not known. The sequenced material came from PBMCs or a T cell subset sorted from them (not recorded which). This chain's CDR3 is CAWSKDSLQETQYF. CDR3 nucleotides: TGTGCCTGGAGTAAGGACAGCCTCCAAGAGACCCAGTACTTC.